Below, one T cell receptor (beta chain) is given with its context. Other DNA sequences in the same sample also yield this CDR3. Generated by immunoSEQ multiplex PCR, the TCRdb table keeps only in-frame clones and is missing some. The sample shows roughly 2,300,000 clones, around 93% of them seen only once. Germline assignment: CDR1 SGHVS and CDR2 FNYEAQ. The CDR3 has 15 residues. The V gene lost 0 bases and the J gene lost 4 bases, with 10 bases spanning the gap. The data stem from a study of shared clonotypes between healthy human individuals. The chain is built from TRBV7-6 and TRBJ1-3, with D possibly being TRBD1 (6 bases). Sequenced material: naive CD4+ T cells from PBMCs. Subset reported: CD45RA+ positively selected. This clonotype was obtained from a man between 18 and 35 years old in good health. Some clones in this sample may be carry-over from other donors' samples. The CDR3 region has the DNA TGTGCCAGCAGCTTAGCGGGGCAGGGGGGAAACACCATATATTTT. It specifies CASSLAGQGGNTIYF.